Only one count was recorded for the clone carrying this TCR beta chain. Authors' data handling: Amplification from reference gene primers served as the basis for estimated nucleated cell counts. Using immunoSEQ multiplex PCR, the repertoire was profiled, and TCRdb retains in-frame clones only, with some absent. The D gene and trimming were derived from the DNA, and the V and J assignments and clone size from that table. The sample has some 110,000 clones, about nine tenths seen once; the top ten hold 7% to 9%. The CDR3 sequence is 13 residues long. CDR1 is SGHTA, CDR2 FQGTGA, per germline. V dropped 5 bases and J dropped 6 bases, with 14 bases sitting between them. These data originate in a study of blood T cell repertoires in COVID-19. Study in general: Italy, Spain and the United States were the sources of the convalescent and acute COVID-19 samples. Nucleic acid was either cDNA or gDNA, and it came from T cells, B-cell-depleted T cells, or PBMCs.

Sequenced input: peripheral blood. This clonotype was sampled from a human donor in a cohort sampled during active COVID-19. The V and J genes are TRBV7-3 and TRBJ2-7; a weak D match, TRBD1 (6 bases). The CDR3 loop is CASSPPQGGEQYF. CDR3 nucleotides: TGTGCCAGCAGCCCACCCCAAGGGGGCGAGCAGTACTTC.